The sequence of this TCR beta chain was determined in a study of identical twins. Study findings and constraints: Insertion counts were lower in abundant cord blood beta clonotypes, a trend that memory repertoires did not show.

About this clonotype itself: The antigen remains unidentified.

The germline V and J ends were trimmed by 9 bases and 1 base, with 13 bases remaining between them. The CDR3 is 13 amino acids. Germline assignment: CDR1 MNHEY and CDR2 SMNVEV (reference sequence). TCRdb reprocessed the 5' RACE reads with MiXCR, giving one entry per CDR3 protein. The sample yields 550,000 to 700,000 distinct CDR3 sequences, around 20% seen once. These data are also associated with another study on T cells expressing NK-cell markers.

This sequence originates from a woman between 18 and 30 years old in good health. V gene TRBV27 combines with J gene TRBJ2-7, with TRBD2 as a possible D gene (6 bases). The sample consisted of PBMCs. CDR3 in amino acids: CASGEGRSYEQYF. CDR3 in DNA: TGTGCCAGTGGTGAGGGGAGGTCCTACGAGCAGTACTTC.